A selection of T cell receptor beta chains follows, all from one sample in a study of cytomegalovirus exposure and HLA in healthy donors. Measured with immunoSEQ multiplex PCR; TCRdb has only the in-frame clones, and not every one. The table shows roughly 110,000 clones, with 65% to 85% occurring only once. Sequenced material: PBMCs. These receptors all come from a man between 18 and 29 years old in good health and CMV-seronegative. Both conserved end residues are part of each CDR3. The D gene is left open where the match is weak. Clone size, where shown, is once, few, many, or a class for clones that have expanded.

J: TRBJ1-2
V: TRBV7-9
size: NA
D: TRBD1
DNA: TGTGCCAGCAGCGCGACAGGGTCCTATGGCTACACCTTC
CDR3: CASSATGSYGYTF

J: TRBJ1-5
V: TRBV7-9
size: NA
D: NA
DNA: TGTGCCAGCAGCTTAGAGGGGCAGCCCCAGCATTTT
CDR3: CASSLEGQPQHF

J: TRBJ2-1
V: TRBV5-4
size: NA
D: NA
DNA: TGTGCCAGCAGCTTGGGGCGGAATGAGCAGTTCTTC
CDR3: CASSLGRNEQFF

J: TRBJ1-3
V: TRBV6-5
size: NA
D: NA
DNA: TGTGCCAGCAGTTACTCTCTCAGGGGCTCTGGAAACACCATATATTTT
CDR3: CASSYSLRGSGNTIYF

J: TRBJ1-4
V: TRBV6-1
size: NA
D: NA
DNA: TGTGCCAGCAGTAAGACCGGGGGAGATTGTGAAAAACTGTTTTTT
CDR3: CASSKTGGDCEKLFF

J: TRBJ2-7
V: TRBV5-6
size: few
D: TRBD1
DNA: TGTGCCAGCAGCTTGGCCGGGGGGACAGGGACGCGGGAGCAGTACTTC
CDR3: CASSLAGGTGTREQYF

J: TRBJ2-7
V: TRBV7-2
size: NA
D: TRBD2
DNA: TGTGCCAGCGGGGGGGTCTACGGGCAGTACTTC
CDR3: CASGGVYGQYF

J: TRBJ2-1
V: TRBV29-1
size: NA
D: TRBD1
DNA: TGCAGCGTTGAAGATCGGTTGGGTTACAGGGGAAATGAGCAGTTCTTC
CDR3: CSVEDRLGYRGNEQFF

J: TRBJ2-7
V: TRBV9
size: NA
D: TRBD2
DNA: TGTGCCAGCAGCGTGCTAGCGGACCCCTACGAGCAGTACTTC
CDR3: CASSVLADPYEQYF

J: TRBJ2-5
V: TRBV7-2
size: NA
D: TRBD2
DNA: TGTGCCAGCAGCTCCCGCGCGGCTAGCGGGGGGCAAGAGACCCAGTACTTC
CDR3: CASSSRAASGGQETQYF

J: TRBJ2-5
V: TRBV20-1
size: NA
D: NA
DNA: TGCAGTGCGGGGGCCCAAGAGACCCAGTACTTC
CDR3: CSAGAQETQYF

J: TRBJ2-2
V: TRBV27
size: NA
D: NA
DNA: TGTGCCAGCAGTTCGACGACTAGGGCCGGGGAGCTGTTTTTT
CDR3: CASSSTTRAGELFF

J: TRBJ1-5
V: TRBV19
size: NA
D: NA
DNA: TGTGCCAGTAGTATCAGGGGCCTTCAGGGGACCCAGCATTTT
CDR3: CASSIRGLQGTQHF

J: TRBJ2-3
V: TRBV14
size: NA
D: TRBD2
DNA: TGTGCCAGCAGCCGGCGGGGGGCCTTGGTAGATACGCAGTATTTT
CDR3: CASSRRGALVDTQYF

J: TRBJ1-4
V: TRBV29-1
size: NA
D: TRBD1
DNA: TGCAGCGTTGGACTATCCGGGACAGGGAATGAAAAACTGTTTTTT
CDR3: CSVGLSGTGNEKLFF

J: TRBJ1-1
V: TRBV7-6
size: NA
D: NA
DNA: TGTGCCAGCAGCCCCACCCTGCGCACTGAAGCTTTCTTT
CDR3: CASSPTLRTEAFF

J: TRBJ1-1
V: TRBV7-2
size: NA
D: NA
DNA: TGTGCCAGCAGCTTAACAGCCGGTATTCTGAACACTGAAGCTTTCTTT
CDR3: CASSLTAGILNTEAFF

J: TRBJ1-5
V: TRBV15
size: NA
D: TRBD1
DNA: TGTGCCACCAACCCGGGACAGGGGTTCAGCCAGCCCCAGCATTTT
CDR3: CATNPGQGFSQPQHF

J: TRBJ2-7
V: TRBV7-9
size: few
D: TRBD1
DNA: TGTGCCAGCAGCATAGGGGGCAAAACCTACGAGCAGTACTTC
CDR3: CASSIGGKTYEQYF

J: TRBJ2-7
V: TRBV14
size: NA
D: NA
DNA: TGTGCCAGCAGCCAAGAGACGGGTTCCTACGAGCAGTACTTC
CDR3: CASSQETGSYEQYF

J: TRBJ2-7
V: TRBV5-1
size: NA
D: NA
DNA: TGCGCCAGCAGCTTGGGTGGCAGGGAAGGCGAGCAGTACTTC
CDR3: CASSLGGREGEQYF

J: TRBJ2-3
V: TRBV9
size: NA
D: NA
DNA: TGTGCCAGCAGCGTTAGAGGACTCATCGGGTCAGATACGCAGTATTTT
CDR3: CASSVRGLIGSDTQYF

J: TRBJ2-7
V: TRBV5-1
size: few
D: TRBD1
DNA: TGCGCCAGCAGCTCCAGCCTGACAGGGGGGGAGCAGTACTTC
CDR3: CASSSSLTGGEQYF

J: TRBJ1-5
V: TRBV19
size: NA
D: NA
DNA: TGTGCCAGTATTGACAGAGCGTATAGCAATCAGCCCCAGCATTTT
CDR3: CASIDRAYSNQPQHF

J: TRBJ2-5
V: TRBV6-1
size: NA
D: NA
DNA: TGTGCCAGCAGTGGGGTCCGGGGGGCGAGGGAGACCCAGTACTTC
CDR3: CASSGVRGARETQYF

J: TRBJ2-1
V: TRBV5-1
size: NA
D: NA
DNA: TGCGCCAGCAGCCCTGAGGTAGGATACAATGAGCAGTTCTTC
CDR3: CASSPEVGYNEQFF

J: TRBJ1-1
V: TRBV5-1
size: NA
D: NA
DNA: TGCGCCAGCAGCTTGGCCGGGCGGGGCCCGAACACTGAAGCTTTCTTT
CDR3: CASSLAGRGPNTEAFF

J: TRBJ1-1
V: TRBV19
size: NA
D: NA
DNA: TGTGCCAGTAGTAAGGCGGGAACTGAAGCTTTCTTT
CDR3: CASSKAGTEAFF

J: TRBJ1-6
V: TRBV27
size: few
D: NA
DNA: TGTGCCAGCTCACCGGACAGTACGATTCTTAATTCACCCCTCCACTTT
CDR3: CASSPDSTILNSPLHF

J: TRBJ2-1
V: TRBV28
size: NA
D: TRBD1
DNA: TGTGCCAGCAGTTTTATCGGGACAGGGTTACATGAGCAGTTCTTC
CDR3: CASSFIGTGLHEQFF

J: TRBJ1-1
V: TRBV19
size: NA
D: TRBD1
DNA: TGTGCCAGTAGTATAACGTCGGACAGGGGGCGAGTCACTGAAGCTTTCTTT
CDR3: CASSITSDRGRVTEAFF

J: TRBJ2-7
V: TRBV9
size: NA
D: NA
DNA: TGTGCCAGCAGCTTCGGGGGAACCCCCTCCTACGAGCAGTACTTC
CDR3: CASSFGGTPSYEQYF

J: TRBJ2-5
V: TRBV4-2
size: NA
D: NA
DNA: TGTGCCAGCAGCCAAGAGGGGGCGTTGGGGCAGACCCAGTACTTC
CDR3: CASSQEGALGQTQYF

J: TRBJ1-1
V: TRBV27
size: few
D: NA
DNA: TGTGCCACCGCCACAGTCGGAACTGAAGCTTTCTTT
CDR3: CATATVGTEAFF

J: TRBJ2-2
V: TRBV9
size: once
D: NA
DNA: TGTGCCAGCAGCAGGGACAGCCGGGGGCAGCTGTTTTTT
CDR3: CASSRDSRGQLFF

J: TRBJ1-4
V: TRBV4-2
size: few
D: NA
DNA: TGTGCCAGCAGCCAAGGGCAGGAAAATGAAAAACTGTTTTTT
CDR3: CASSQGQENEKLFF

J: TRBJ1-1
V: TRBV7-9
size: few
D: NA
DNA: TGTGCCAGCAGCTTAGATAAGGCGGCGTCGGCTTTCTTT
CDR3: CASSLDKAASAFF